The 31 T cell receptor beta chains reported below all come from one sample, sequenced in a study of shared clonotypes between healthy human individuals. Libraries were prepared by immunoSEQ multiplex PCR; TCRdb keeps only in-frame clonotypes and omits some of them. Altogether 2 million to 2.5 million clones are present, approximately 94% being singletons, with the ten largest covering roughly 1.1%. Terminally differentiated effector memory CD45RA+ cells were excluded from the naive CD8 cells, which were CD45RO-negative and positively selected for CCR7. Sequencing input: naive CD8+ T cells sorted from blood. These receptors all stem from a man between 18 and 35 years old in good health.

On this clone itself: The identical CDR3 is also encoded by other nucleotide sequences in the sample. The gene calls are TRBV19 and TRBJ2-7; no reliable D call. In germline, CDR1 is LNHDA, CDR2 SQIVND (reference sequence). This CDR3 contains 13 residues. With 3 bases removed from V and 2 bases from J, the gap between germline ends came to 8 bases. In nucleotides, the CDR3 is TGTGCCAGTAGTATGGGCAGGCCCTACGAGCAGTACTTC. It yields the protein CASSMGRPYEQYF. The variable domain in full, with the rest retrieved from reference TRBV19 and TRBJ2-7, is DGGITQSPKYLFRKEGQNVTLSCEQNLNHDAMYWYRQDPGQGLRLIYYSQIVNDFQKGDIAEGYSVSREKKESFPLTVTSAQKNPTAFYLCASSMGRPYEQYFGPGTRLTVT.

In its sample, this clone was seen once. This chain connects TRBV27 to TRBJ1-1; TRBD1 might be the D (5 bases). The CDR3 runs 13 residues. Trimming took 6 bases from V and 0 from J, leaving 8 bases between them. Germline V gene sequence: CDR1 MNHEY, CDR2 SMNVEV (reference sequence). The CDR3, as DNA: TGTGCCAGCAGCGTGACAGTGAACACTGAAGCTTTCTTT. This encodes CASSVTVNTEAFF.

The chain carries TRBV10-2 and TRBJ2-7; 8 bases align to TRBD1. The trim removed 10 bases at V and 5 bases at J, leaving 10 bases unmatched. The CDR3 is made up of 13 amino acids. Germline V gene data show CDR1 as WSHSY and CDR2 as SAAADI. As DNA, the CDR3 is TGCGCCACAGGGGGCGGACAAGGGCACGAGCAGTACTTC. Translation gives CATGGGQGHEQYF.

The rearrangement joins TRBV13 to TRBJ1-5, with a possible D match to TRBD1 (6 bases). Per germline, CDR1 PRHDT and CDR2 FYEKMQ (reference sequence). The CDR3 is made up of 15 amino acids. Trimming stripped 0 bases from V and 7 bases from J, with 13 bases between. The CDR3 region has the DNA TGTGCCAGCAGCTTAGGCGTTGGAGGGGGACAGCCCCAGCATTTT. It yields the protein CASSLGVGGGQPQHF.

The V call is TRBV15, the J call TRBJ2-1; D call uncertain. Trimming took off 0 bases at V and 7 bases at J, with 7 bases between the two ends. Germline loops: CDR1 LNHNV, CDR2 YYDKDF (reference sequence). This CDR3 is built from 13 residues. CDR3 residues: CATSRERVNEQFF. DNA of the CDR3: TGTGCCACCAGCAGAGAACGTGTGAATGAGCAGTTCTTC. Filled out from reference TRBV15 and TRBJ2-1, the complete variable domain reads DAMVIQNPRYQVTQFGKPVTLSCSQTLNHNVMYWYQQKSSQAPKLLFHYYDKDFNNEADTPDNFQSRRPNTSFCFLDIRSPGLGDTAMYLCATSRERVNEQFFGPGTRLTVL.

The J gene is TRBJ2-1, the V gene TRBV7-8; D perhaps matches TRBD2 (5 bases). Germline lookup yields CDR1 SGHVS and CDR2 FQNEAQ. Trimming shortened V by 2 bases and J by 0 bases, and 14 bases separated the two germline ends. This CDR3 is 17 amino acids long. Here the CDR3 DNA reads TGTGCCAGCAGCTTAAAAATGATAGGGAGCTCCTACAATGAGCAGTTCTTC. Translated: CASSLKMIGSSYNEQFF.

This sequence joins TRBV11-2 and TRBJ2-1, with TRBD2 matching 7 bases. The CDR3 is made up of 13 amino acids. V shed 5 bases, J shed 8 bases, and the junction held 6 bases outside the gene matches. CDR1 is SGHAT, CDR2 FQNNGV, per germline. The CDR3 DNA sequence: TGTGCCAGCAGCACATGGGGGGGGTATGAGCAGTTCTTC. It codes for CASSTWGGYEQFF.

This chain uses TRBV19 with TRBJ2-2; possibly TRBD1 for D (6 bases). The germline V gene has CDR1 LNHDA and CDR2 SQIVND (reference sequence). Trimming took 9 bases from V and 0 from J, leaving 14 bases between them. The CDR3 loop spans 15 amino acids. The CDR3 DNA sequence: TGTGCCAGCCAGGACAGTTCCTCGAACACCGGGGAGCTGTTTTTT. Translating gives CASQDSSSNTGELFF.

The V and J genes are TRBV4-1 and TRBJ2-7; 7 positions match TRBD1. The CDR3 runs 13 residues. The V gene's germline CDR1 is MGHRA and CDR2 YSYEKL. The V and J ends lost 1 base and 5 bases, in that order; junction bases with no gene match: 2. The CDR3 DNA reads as TGCGCCAGCAGCCAAGTAGGACAGGACGAGCAGTACTTC. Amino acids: CASSQVGQDEQYF.

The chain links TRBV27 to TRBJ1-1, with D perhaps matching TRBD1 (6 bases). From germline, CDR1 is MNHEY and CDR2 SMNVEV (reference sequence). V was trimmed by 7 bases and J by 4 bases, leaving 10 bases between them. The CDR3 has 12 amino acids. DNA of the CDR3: TGTGCCAGCACTCCAGGGGTCACTGAAGCTTTCTTT. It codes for CASTPGVTEAFF.

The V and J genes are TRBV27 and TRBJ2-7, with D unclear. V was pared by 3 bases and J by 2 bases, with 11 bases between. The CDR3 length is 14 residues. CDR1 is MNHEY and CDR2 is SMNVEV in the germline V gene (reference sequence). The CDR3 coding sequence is TGTGCCAGCAGTTTTCAGGCCAGCACCTACGAGCAGTACTTC. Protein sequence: CASSFQASTYEQYF.

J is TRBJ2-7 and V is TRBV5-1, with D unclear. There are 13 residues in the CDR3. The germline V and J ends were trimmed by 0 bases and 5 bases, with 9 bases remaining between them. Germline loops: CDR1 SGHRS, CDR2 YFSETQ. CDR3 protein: CASSLEGHNEQYF. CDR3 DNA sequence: TGCGCCAGCAGCTTGGAAGGTCACAACGAGCAGTACTTC.

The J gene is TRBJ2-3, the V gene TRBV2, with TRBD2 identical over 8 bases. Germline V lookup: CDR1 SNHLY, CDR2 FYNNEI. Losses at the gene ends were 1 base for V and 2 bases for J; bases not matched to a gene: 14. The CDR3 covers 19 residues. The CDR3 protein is CASSEGAGVPYSYTDTQYF. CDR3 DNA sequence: TGTGCCAGCAGTGAAGGAGCGGGGGTGCCCTATTCCTACACAGATACGCAGTATTTT.

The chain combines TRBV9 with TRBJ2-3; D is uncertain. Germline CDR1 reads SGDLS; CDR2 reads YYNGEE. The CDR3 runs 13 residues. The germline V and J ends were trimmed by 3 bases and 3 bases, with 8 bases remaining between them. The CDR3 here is CASSDPYTDTQYF. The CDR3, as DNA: TGTGCCAGCAGCGATCCGTATACAGATACGCAGTATTTT.

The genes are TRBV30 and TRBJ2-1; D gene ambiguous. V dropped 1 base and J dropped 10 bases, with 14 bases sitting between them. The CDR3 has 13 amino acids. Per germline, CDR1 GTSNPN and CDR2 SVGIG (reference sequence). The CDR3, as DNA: TGTGCCTGGAGTGGCGACACTTTCCTCGAGCAGTTCTTC. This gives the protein CAWSGDTFLEQFF.

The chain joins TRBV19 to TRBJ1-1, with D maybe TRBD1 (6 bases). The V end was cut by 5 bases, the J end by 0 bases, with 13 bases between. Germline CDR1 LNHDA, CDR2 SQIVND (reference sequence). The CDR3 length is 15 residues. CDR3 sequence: CASSRQGYMNTEAFF. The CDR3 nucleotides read TGTGCCAGTAGTCGCCAGGGGTACATGAACACTGAAGCTTTCTTT.

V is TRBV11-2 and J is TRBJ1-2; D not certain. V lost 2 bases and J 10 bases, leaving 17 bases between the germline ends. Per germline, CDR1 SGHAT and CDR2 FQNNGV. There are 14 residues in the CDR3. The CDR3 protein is CASSLYLGEVDYTF. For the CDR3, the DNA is TGTGCCAGCAGCTTATATTTGGGCGAAGTCGACTACACCTTC.

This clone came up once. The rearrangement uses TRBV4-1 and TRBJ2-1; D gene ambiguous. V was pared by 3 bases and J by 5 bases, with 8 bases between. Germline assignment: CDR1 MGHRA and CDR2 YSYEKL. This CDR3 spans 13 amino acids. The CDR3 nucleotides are TGCGCCAGCAGCCAGGTAGGGAACAATGAGCAGTTCTTC. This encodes CASSQVGNNEQFF.

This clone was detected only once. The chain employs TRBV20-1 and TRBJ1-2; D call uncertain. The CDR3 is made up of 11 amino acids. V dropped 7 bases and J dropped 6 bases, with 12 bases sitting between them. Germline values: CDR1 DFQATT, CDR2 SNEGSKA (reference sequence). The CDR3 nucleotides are TGCAGTGGGGTTGAGAGTCATGGCTACACCTTC. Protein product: CSGVESHGYTF.

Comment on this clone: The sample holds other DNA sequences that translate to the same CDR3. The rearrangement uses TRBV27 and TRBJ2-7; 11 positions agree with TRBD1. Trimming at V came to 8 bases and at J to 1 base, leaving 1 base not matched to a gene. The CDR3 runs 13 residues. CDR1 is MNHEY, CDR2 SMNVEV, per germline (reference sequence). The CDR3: CASGTGGSYEQYF. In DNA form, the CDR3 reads TGTGCCAGCGGGACAGGGGGTTCCTACGAGCAGTACTTC.

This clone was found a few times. As DNA, the CDR3 is TGCAGCGTTGTGGGGACAGGGGGCCCTGGGGAGCAGTACTTC. Translating it yields CSVVGTGGPGEQYF. The rearrangement uses TRBV29-1 and TRBJ2-7; 12 bases agree with TRBD1. V dropped 4 bases and J dropped 7; count of bases not matched to a gene: 8. Germline V lookup: CDR1 SQVTM, CDR2 ANQGSEA. The CDR3 runs to 14 residues.

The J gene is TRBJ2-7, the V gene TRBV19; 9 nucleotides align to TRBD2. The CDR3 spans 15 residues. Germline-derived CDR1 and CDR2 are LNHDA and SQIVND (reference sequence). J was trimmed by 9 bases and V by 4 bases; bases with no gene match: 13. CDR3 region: CASSTGLADSSGQYF. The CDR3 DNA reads TGTGCCAGTAGTACGGGACTAGCAGACTCTTCAGGGCAGTACTTC. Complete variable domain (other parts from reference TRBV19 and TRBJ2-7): DGGITQSPKYLFRKEGQNVTLSCEQNLNHDAMYWYRQDPGQGLRLIYYSQIVNDFQKGDIAEGYSVSREKKESFPLTVTSAQKNPTAFYLCASSTGLADSSGQYFGPGTRLTVT.

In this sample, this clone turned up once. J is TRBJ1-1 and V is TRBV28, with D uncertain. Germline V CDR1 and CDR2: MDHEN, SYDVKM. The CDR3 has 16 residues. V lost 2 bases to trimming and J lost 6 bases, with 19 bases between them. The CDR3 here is CASSLRRAIDSSEAFF. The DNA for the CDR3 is TGTGCCAGCAGTTTACGCCGGGCCATCGATTCCTCTGAAGCTTTCTTT.

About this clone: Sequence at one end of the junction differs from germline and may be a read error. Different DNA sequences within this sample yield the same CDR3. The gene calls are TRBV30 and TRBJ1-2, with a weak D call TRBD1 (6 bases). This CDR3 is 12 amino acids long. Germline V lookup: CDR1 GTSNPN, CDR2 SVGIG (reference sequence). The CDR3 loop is CAWRGGPYGYTF. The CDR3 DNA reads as TGCGCCTGGAGAGGGGGGCCCTATGGCTACACCTTC.

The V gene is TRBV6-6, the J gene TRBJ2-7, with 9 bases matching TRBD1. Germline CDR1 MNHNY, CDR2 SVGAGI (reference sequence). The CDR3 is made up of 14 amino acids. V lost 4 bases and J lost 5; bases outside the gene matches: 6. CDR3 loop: CASSWGQGSHEQYF. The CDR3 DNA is TGTGCCAGCAGTTGGGGACAGGGAAGCCACGAGCAGTACTTC.

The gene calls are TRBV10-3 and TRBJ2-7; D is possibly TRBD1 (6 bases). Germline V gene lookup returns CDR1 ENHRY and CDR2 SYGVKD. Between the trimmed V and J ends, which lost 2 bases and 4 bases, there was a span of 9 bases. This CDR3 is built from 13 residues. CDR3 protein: CAISEGQKYEQYF. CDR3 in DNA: TGTGCCATCAGTGAGGGACAGAAGTACGAGCAGTACTTC.

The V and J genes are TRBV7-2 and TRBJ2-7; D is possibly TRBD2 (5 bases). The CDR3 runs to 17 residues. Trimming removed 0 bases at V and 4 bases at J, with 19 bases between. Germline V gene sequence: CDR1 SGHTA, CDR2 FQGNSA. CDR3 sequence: CASSLALLGLRPYEQYF. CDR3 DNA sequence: TGTGCCAGCAGCTTAGCGCTTCTCGGACTGCGGCCTTACGAGCAGTACTTC.

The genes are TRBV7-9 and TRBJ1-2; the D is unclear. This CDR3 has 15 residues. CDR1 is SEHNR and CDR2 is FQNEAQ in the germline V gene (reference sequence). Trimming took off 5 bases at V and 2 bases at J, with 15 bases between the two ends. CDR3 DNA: TGTGCCAGCAGCCCCTCGGGGTCGGGGAACTATGGCTACACCTTC. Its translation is CASSPSGSGNYGYTF.

The CDR3 sequence is CASSVNRGGNEQFF. The CDR3, as DNA: TGTGCCAGCAGCGTCAACAGGGGAGGGAATGAGCAGTTCTTC. This sequence joins TRBV9 and TRBJ2-1, with D perhaps being TRBD1 or TRBD2 (7 bases each). The V end was cut by 2 bases, the J end by 7 bases, with 13 bases between. Germline V gene lookup returns CDR1 SGDLS and CDR2 YYNGEE. CDR3 length: 14 amino acids.

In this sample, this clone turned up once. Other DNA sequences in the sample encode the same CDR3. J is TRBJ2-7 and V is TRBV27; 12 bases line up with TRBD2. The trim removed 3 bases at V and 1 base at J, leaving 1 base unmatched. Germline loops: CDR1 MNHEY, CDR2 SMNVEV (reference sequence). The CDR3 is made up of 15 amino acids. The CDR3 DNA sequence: TGTGCCAGCAGTTTCGGGACTAGCGGGTCCTACGAGCAGTACTTC. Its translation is CASSFGTSGSYEQYF.

The CDR3 region has the DNA TGTGCCAGCAGCTTAAGGTCGGGAGTTCAATACACCGGGGAGCTGTTTTTT. Amino acids: CASSLRSGVQYTGELFF. This sequence joins TRBV7-9 and TRBJ2-2, with a possible D match to TRBD2 (6 bases). Germline loops: CDR1 SEHNR, CDR2 FQNEAQ (reference sequence). The CDR3 runs to 17 residues. V was shortened by 2 bases and J by 3 bases, with 16 bases between the two germline ends.